A single sample gave rise to the 19 T cell receptor beta chains below, sequenced in a study of chemoradiotherapy in HPV16-positive cancers. Using immunoSEQ multiplex PCR, the repertoire was profiled, and TCRdb retains in-frame clones only, with some absent. The data show about 67,000 clones, about 90% seen once. The source was blood, collected from a patient who underwent chemoradiotherapy. These receptors were collected from a human donor with HPV-associated anogenital cancer.

This clone was counted a single time. This chain joins TRBV5-1 and TRBJ2-7; D possibly matches TRBD1 or TRBD2 (6 bases each). This CDR3 spans 14 amino acids. The V gene lost 7 bases and the J gene lost 4 bases, with 18 bases spanning the gap. CDR1 is SGHRS, CDR2 YFSETQ, per germline. CDR3 nucleotide sequence: TGCGCCAGCCGCCCGTGGGGGGCGCAGTACGAGCAGTACTTC. This sequence encodes CASRPWGAQYEQYF.

The gene calls are TRBV5-4 and TRBJ2-7; TRBD2 aligns across 7 bases. The CDR3 has 15 amino acids. V shed 4 bases, J shed 5 bases, and the junction held 12 bases outside the gene matches. Germline V gives CDR1 SGHNT, CDR2 YYREEE (reference sequence). The CDR3 nucleotides are TGTGCCAGCAGCCTATTTGTTAAAAGCGGGGACGAGCAGTACTTC. Its protein is CASSLFVKSGDEQYF.

This chain links TRBV28 with TRBJ1-5; perhaps TRBD1 as D (5 bases). V was cut by 3 bases and J by 5 bases, with 14 bases left in between. Germline V gene data show CDR1 as MDHEN and CDR2 as SYDVKM. The CDR3 is 15 residues long. The DNA of the CDR3 is TGTGCCAGCAGTTTGGTGGGGATAGGGGATCAGCCCCAGCATTTT. Residues: CASSLVGIGDQPQHF.

This chain joins TRBV2 and TRBJ1-3; 9 positions match TRBD1. The CDR3 extends over 15 amino acids. The V and J ends lost 4 bases and 4 bases, in that order; junction bases with no gene match: 5. The germline CDR1 and CDR2 sequences are SNHLY and FYNNEI. CDR3 in amino acids: CASSGGTGRGNTIYF. CDR3 DNA: TGTGCCAGCAGTGGCGGGACAGGGAGAGGAAACACCATATATTTT.

The V call is TRBV5-8, the J call TRBJ2-3; 7 bases align to TRBD2. The CDR3 consists of 16 residues. V lost 0 bases and J lost 0; bases outside the gene matches: 4. CDR1 is SGHTS, CDR2 YDEGEE, per germline. For the CDR3, the DNA is TGTGCCAGCAGCTTGGATCGCGGGAGTAGCACAGATACGCAGTATTTT. The encoded protein is CASSLDRGSSTDTQYF.

The J gene is TRBJ1-1, the V gene TRBV19; D is unresolved. V gave up 1 base and J gave up 0 bases, with 12 bases separating them. Germline loops: CDR1 LNHDA, CDR2 SQIVND (reference sequence). This CDR3 has 16 amino acids. DNA for the CDR3: TGTGCCAGTAGTATAGCGACAAGGGCCATGAACACTGAAGCTTTCTTT. It translates to CASSIATRAMNTEAFF.

The chain combines TRBV5-1 with TRBJ1-3, with TRBD1 as a possible D gene (5 bases). This CDR3 has 16 amino acids. Trimming stripped 4 bases from V and 0 bases from J, with 14 bases between. The germline V gene encodes CDR1 SGHRS and CDR2 YFSETQ. CDR3 nucleotides: TGCGCCAGCAGCCCCTTGGACACCTACTCTGGAAACACCATATATTTT. Protein: CASSPLDTYSGNTIYF. Using reference TRBV5-1 and TRBJ1-3 for the parts outside the CDR3, the full variable domain is KAGVTQTPRYLIKTRGQQVTLSCSPISGHRSVSWYQQTPGQGLQFLFEYFSETQRNKGNFPGRFSGRQFSNSRSEMNVSTLELGDSALYLCASSPLDTYSGNTIYFGEGSWLTVV.

The chain links TRBV7-9 to TRBJ1-2, with D unresolved. Trimming shortened V by 2 bases and J by 0 bases, and 7 bases separated the two germline ends. The CDR3 has 14 amino acids. The germline gives CDR1 SEHNR, CDR2 FQNEAQ (reference sequence). CDR3 sequence reads: CASSLTGSNYGYTF. DNA of the CDR3: TGTGCCAGCAGCTTAACCGGTTCTAACTATGGCTACACCTTC.

This rearrangement joins TRBV7-9 to TRBJ1-2; D remains unclear. This CDR3 contains 14 residues. The ends were cut back, 1 base at V and 5 bases at J, with 11 bases in the middle. Germline-derived CDR1 and CDR2 are SEHNR and FQNEAQ (reference sequence). This chain's CDR3 is CASSLDIIGYGYTF. Written as DNA, the CDR3 is TGTGCCAGCAGCTTAGACATAATTGGTTATGGCTACACCTTC.

The V gene is TRBV6-1, the J gene TRBJ1-2, with unresolved D. The CDR3 extends over 10 amino acids. Germline V gene lookup returns CDR1 MNHNS and CDR2 SASEGT. V was pared by 5 bases and J by 10 bases, with 8 bases between. The CDR3 region is CASSSVDYTF. The CDR3 DNA reads as TGTGCCAGCAGTTCGGTGGACTACACCTTC.

The chain has TRBV28 and TRBJ2-7, with D unresolved. The CDR3 loop spans 16 amino acids. Germline V CDR1 and CDR2: MDHEN, SYDVKM. V gave up 3 bases and J gave up 1 base, with 16 bases separating them. The CDR3, as DNA: TGTGCCAGCAGTTTTCATCTTGGCGTTCTATCCTACGAGCAGTACTTC. Translation gives CASSFHLGVLSYEQYF.

This chain links TRBV10-2 with TRBJ2-7, with 10 nucleotides matching TRBD2. From germline, CDR1 is WSHSY and CDR2 SAAADI. The CDR3 runs 15 residues. The junction had 5 bases not matched to a gene; V was cut back by 4 bases and J by 2 bases. The CDR3, as DNA: TGCGCCAGCAGTGTTAAGCGGGAGGGCACCTACGAGCAGTACTTC. Protein sequence: CASSVKREGTYEQYF.

The V and J genes are TRBV4-1 and TRBJ1-2; D gene uncertain. The CDR3 loop spans 16 amino acids. Germline V gives CDR1 MGHRA, CDR2 YSYEKL. V lost 5 bases and J lost 8, with 24 bases in between. The CDR3 nucleotides are TGCGCCAGCAGCTACTTGGTCCAGGATCCCGTCCGCGGCTACACCTTC. Protein sequence: CASSYLVQDPVRGYTF.

The CDR3 DNA reads TGTGCCAGCAGTTTCCGGACAGGGGGCGGAACCGGGGAGCTGTTTTTT. Translating it yields CASSFRTGGGTGELFF. V and J are TRBV27 and TRBJ2-2, with 11 positions matching TRBD1. V lost 3 bases, J lost 5 bases, and 5 bases stayed unmatched. This CDR3 region has 16 residues. Germline values: CDR1 MNHEY, CDR2 SMNVEV (reference sequence).

The chain combines TRBV19 with TRBJ2-1; 9 bases are a match to TRBD2. In germline, CDR1 is LNHDA, CDR2 SQIVND (reference sequence). The junction had 8 bases not matched to a gene; V was cut back by 2 bases and J by 9 bases. This CDR3 spans 15 amino acids. The CDR3 sequence is CASSISAGGGFEQFF. The CDR3 bases are TGTGCCAGTAGTATAAGCGCGGGAGGGGGTTTTGAGCAGTTCTTC. The whole variable domain, remainder taken from reference TRBV19 and TRBJ2-1, is DGGITQSPKYLFRKEGQNVTLSCEQNLNHDAMYWYRQDPGQGLRLIYYSQIVNDFQKGDIAEGYSVSREKKESFPLTVTSAQKNPTAFYLCASSISAGGGFEQFFGPGTRLTVL.

The V call is TRBV28, the J call TRBJ2-2, with 13 bases lining up with TRBD2. This CDR3 is built from 17 residues. Germline V gene sequence: CDR1 MDHEN, CDR2 SYDVKM. Germline trimming cut 6 bases from V and 3 bases from J; bases unmatched to any gene: 7. The CDR3 here is CASRLGTSGAYTGELFF. DNA for the CDR3: TGTGCCAGCAGGCTAGGGACTAGCGGGGCCTACACCGGGGAGCTGTTTTTT.

This clone showed up just once. This chain joins TRBV19 and TRBJ2-7; D perhaps matches TRBD1 (6 bases). From germline, CDR1 is LNHDA and CDR2 SQIVND (reference sequence). The CDR3 consists of 17 residues. V gave up 7 bases and J gave up 4 bases, with 26 bases separating them. The CDR3: CASTTDIEGTWAYEQYF. CDR3 DNA sequence: TGTGCCAGTACTACCGATATTGAAGGGACATGGGCGTACGAGCAGTACTTC.

The chain has TRBV27 and TRBJ2-5; weak D call: TRBD1 (6 bases). CDR3 length: 16 amino acids. Germline loops: CDR1 MNHEY, CDR2 SMNVEV (reference sequence). Trimming stripped 3 bases from V and 2 bases from J, with 16 bases between. CDR3 nucleotides: TGTGCCAGCAGTTTCGCCTCCGGGACAAAACAAGAGACCCAGTACTTC. Its protein is CASSFASGTKQETQYF.

This clone was seen a handful of times. The chain joins TRBV5-6 to TRBJ1-1, with 12 bases matching TRBD1. The junction had 8 bases not matched to a gene; V was cut back by 4 bases and J by 4 bases. This CDR3 contains 16 residues. Germline V CDR1 and CDR2: SGHDT, YYEEEE. CDR3 region: CASSLGTGGPGTEAFF. CDR3 sequence (DNA): TGTGCCAGCAGCCTGGGGACAGGGGGCCCGGGCACTGAAGCTTTCTTT.